The source of this TCR beta chain is a study of blood T cells in healthy people across ages. Regarding the study as a whole: Age advanced and TCR beta diversity per million T cells fell, roughly linearly.

The use of a sample-barcoded 5' primer and a J-beta primer mix characterized a second PCR of 7 to 11 cycles. The template-switch adaptor, which had 12 random nucleotides, put a tag on each cDNA molecule. Via MiXCR, TCRdb re-called the 5' RACE reads, giving one row per CDR3 protein. The sample has about 600,000 distinct CDR3 sequences, 45% to 55% seen once. Extraction of total RNA produced a minimum of 5 micrograms from each sample. This clonotype has just a few counts. Its cognate antigen is unknown. V lost 5 bases and J lost 4, with 14 bases in between. CDR3 size: 15 residues. The germline V gene has CDR1 KGHDR and CDR2 SFDVKD.

J is TRBJ1-5 and V is TRBV24-1; no firm D call. This clonotype was sampled from a man older than 75 in good health. The material sequenced was blood. CDR3 in amino acids: CATSGRGFGNQPQHF. The CDR3 coding sequence is TGTGCCACCAGTGGGAGAGGTTTTGGAAATCAGCCCCAGCATTTT.